The T cell receptor beta chain described here comes from a study of shared clonotypes between healthy human individuals. Positive CCR7 selection of CD45RO-negative cells yielded the naive CD8 cells, and terminally differentiated effector memory CD45RA+ cells were excluded. Generated by immunoSEQ multiplex PCR, the TCRdb table keeps only in-frame clones and is missing some. The sample includes around 580,000 clones, roughly 98% of them seen just once. To note about this clone: Its antigen is not identified.

Findings and caveats of the study: Against clonotypes common to all four donors, non-shared ones had lower generation probabilities. An anticipated effect of sequencing depth on clonotype sharing among donors was recognized. Generally, naive subsets came out with larger estimated richness than memory subsets.

CDR3 size: 12 residues. CDR1 is MNHEY, CDR2 SVGAGI, per germline. V was clipped by 8 bases and J by 7 bases, with 14 bases between them. The source is a young man in good health. The chain has TRBV6-5 and TRBJ1-1; D is ambiguous. Sequenced: naive CD8+ T cells sorted from blood. CDR3 amino acids: CASRHIGLEAFF. CDR3 DNA: TGTGCCAGCCGGCATATCGGGCTTGAAGCTTTCTTT.